This record covers a single T cell receptor (beta chain). The antigen remains undetermined. Libraries were prepared by immunoSEQ multiplex PCR; TCRdb keeps only in-frame clonotypes and omits some of them. The top ten hold about 5% of the sample, which has around 120,000 clones, roughly 91% seen once. The data were taken from a study of T cell responses to AZD1222 COVID-19 vaccine. Points from the study as a whole: Spike-specific TCR repertoires showed rising breadth and depth after two AZD1222 doses.

The starting material was peripheral blood, obtained 28 days after the second AZD1222 dose. This receptor was taken from an adult who received the AZD1222 COVID-19 vaccine.

CDR3 sequence: CASSPEVSGNNEQFF. The DNA for the CDR3 is TGTGCCAGCAGCCCAGAGGTGTCCGGGAACAATGAGCAGTTCTTC. The rearrangement links TRBV7-9 to TRBJ2-1; D is perhaps TRBD2 (5 bases). V was cut by 5 bases and J by 5 bases, with 16 bases left in between. Germline assignment: CDR1 SEHNR and CDR2 FQNEAQ (reference sequence). This CDR3 has 15 residues. Looking up the rest from reference TRBV7-9 and TRBJ2-1 gives the full variable domain: DTGVSQNPRHKITKRGQNVTFRCDPISEHNRLYWYRQTLGQGPEFLTYFQNEAQLEKSRLLSDRFSAERPKGSFSTLEIQRTEQGDSAMYLCASSPEVSGNNEQFFGPGTRLTVL.